This T cell receptor (beta chain) was retrieved from a study of beta chain features in type 1 diabetes. cDNA synthesis used the whole RNA isolate, giving expressed TCRB sequences. The data were produced by immunoSEQ multiplex PCR, yet TCRdb's version contains in-frame clones alone and is incomplete. The table lists 200,000 to 250,000 clones, around 9.6% of them singletons, with just under 0.035% in the top ten. CDR1 is SGHVS, CDR2 FNYEAQ, per germline. V was pared by 4 bases and J by 6 bases, with 9 bases of the junction left unmatched. There are 15 residues in the CDR3. This chain joins TRBV7-6 and TRBJ2-1; TRBD1 matches 7 bases. The sample taken for sequencing was naive CD4+ T cells from blood. The clonotype originates from a woman aged 18-29 years in good health. CDR3 DNA: TGTGCCAGCAGCTACACAGGGGCCCCTTCCAATGAGCAGTTCTTC. It translates to CASSYTGAPSNEQFF. Full variable domain (remainder filled in from reference TRBV7-6 and TRBJ2-1): GAGVSQSPRYKVTKRGQDVALRCDPISGHVSLYWYRQALGQGPEFLTYFNYEAQQDKSGLPNDRFSAERPEGSISTLTIQRTEQRDSAMYRCASSYTGAPSNEQFFGPGTRLTVL.